This TCR beta chain was captured by sequencing in a study of beta chain features in type 1 diabetes. Study overall: Cell yields, gender and age were comparable in patients and healthy donors.

Expressed TCRB transcripts were sequenced because the isolated RNA had all been reverse transcribed beforehand. Sequenced by immunoSEQ multiplex PCR; TCRdb stores in-frame clones only, minus some. The table has 200,000 to 250,000 clones, around 65% seen once. Of note for this clone: No antigen is known for it. This CDR3 is also generated by other DNA sequences in the sample.

This CDR3 is built from 13 residues. Deletions cut 1 base from V and 1 base from J, with 7 bases between. The germline V gene has CDR1 GTSNPN and CDR2 SVGIG (reference sequence). Sorting that relied on CD45RO/CCR7/CD25/CD127/CD95/CD27 yielded CD4+ naive, central memory, regulatory and stem cell-like memory cells. Study findings and constraints: At VDJ recombination sites, type 1 diabetes patients had fewer insertions and more deleted nucleotides. There was a possibility that cDNA sequencing over-represented cells with high TCR expression.

Sequencing input: naive CD4+ T cells from blood. The source of this sequence is a man aged 25 to 45 in good health. V gene TRBV30 combines with J gene TRBJ1-1, with unresolved D. CDR3 sequence: CAWSAQPNTEAFF. CDR3 coding DNA: TGTGCCTGGAGTGCTCAGCCGAACACTGAAGCTTTCTTT. The full variable domain, completed using reference TRBV30 and TRBJ1-1, is SQTIHQWPATLVQPVGSPLSLECTVEGTSNPNLYWYRQAAGRGLQLLFYSVGIGQISSEVPQNLSASRPQDRQFILSSKKLLLSDSGFYLCAWSAQPNTEAFFGQGTRLTVV.